This entry lists 12 T cell receptor beta chains sequenced from one sample in a study of brain T cells in children with intractable seizures. Measured with immunoSEQ multiplex PCR; TCRdb has only the in-frame clones, and not every one. The table has approximately 330,000 clones, over 90% seen once. Time point meaning: blood from clinic visit 5 months post-surgery; TSC patient then seizure free. This material consisted of peripheral blood, taken roughly 5 months after surgery. These receptors originate from a boy under three years old with tuberous sclerosis and intractable seizures.

V and J are TRBV14 and TRBJ2-7, with TRBD1 identical over 7 bases. The germline gives CDR1 SGHDN, CDR2 FVKESK. V gave up 1 base and J gave up 3 bases; unmatched junction bases: 15. The CDR3 contains 18 residues. The CDR3 is CASSQASFYRQGVYEQYF. The CDR3 DNA sequence: TGTGCCAGCAGCCAAGCATCGTTTTACCGACAGGGAGTCTACGAGCAGTACTTC.

V and J are TRBV28 and TRBJ1-5, with TRBD1 identical over 9 bases. This CDR3 comprises 15 residues. J lost 1 base, V lost 6 bases, and 4 bases had no gene match. Germline CDR1 MDHEN, CDR2 SYDVKM. In DNA form, the CDR3 reads TGTGCCAGCAGGCGACAGGGGGAAAGCAATCAGCCCCAGCATTTT. It is translated as CASRRQGESNQPQHF. Variable domain in full (rest from reference TRBV28 and TRBJ1-5): DVKVTQSSRYLVKRTGEKVFLECVQDMDHENMFWYRQDPGLGLRLIYFSYDVKMKEKGDIPEGYSVSREKKERFSLILESASTNQTSMYLCASRRQGESNQPQHFGDGTRLSIL.

The rearrangement joins TRBV5-1 to TRBJ2-3; 10 bases map to TRBD2. Germline lookup yields CDR1 SGHRS and CDR2 YFSETQ. Germline trimming cut 5 bases from V and 4 bases from J; bases unmatched to any gene: 4. This CDR3 has 14 residues. The CDR3 region has the DNA TGCGCCAGCAGGATAGCGGGAGGAGCAGATACGCAGTATTTT. It codes for CASRIAGGADTQYF.

This sequence joins TRBV24-1 and TRBJ1-5; D is unclear. The germline V gene encodes CDR1 KGHDR and CDR2 SFDVKD. The germline V and J ends were trimmed by 5 bases and 1 base, with 11 bases remaining between them. The CDR3 sequence is 15 residues long. The CDR3 DNA reads as TGTGCCACCAGTGCGGCAGATGGAAGCAATCAGCCCCAGCATTTT. Translated: CATSAADGSNQPQHF.

This chain uses TRBV6-1 with TRBJ2-7; D tentatively reads TRBD1 or TRBD2 (5 bases each). The V end lost 2 bases, the J end lost 0 bases, and 17 bases lay between the germline ends. The CDR3 length is 17 residues. CDR1 and CDR2 from the germline V gene are MNHNS and SASEGT. The CDR3 sequence: CASSENFRGLSSYEQYF. CDR3 DNA sequence: TGTGCCAGCAGTGAAAATTTCCGGGGCCTAAGCTCCTACGAGCAGTACTTC.

J is TRBJ2-7 and V is TRBV19, with D perhaps assigned TRBD1 or TRBD2 (5 bases each). This CDR3 is built from 13 residues. Trimming left V 9 bases short and J 3 bases short, with 15 bases between. Germline V lookup: CDR1 LNHDA, CDR2 SQIVND (reference sequence). The CDR3 protein is CASGRDLDYEQYF. Here the CDR3 DNA reads TGTGCCAGCGGACGGGACCTAGACTACGAGCAGTACTTC.

This chain joins TRBV6-5 and TRBJ2-1; 10 positions agree with TRBD2. The CDR3 totals 14 residues. CDR1 MNHEY and CDR2 SVGAGI come from the germline V gene. The ends lost 6 bases at V and 9 bases at J; junction bases unmatched: 8. CDR3 sequence reads: CASSSSGRRVEQFF. CDR3 bases: TGTGCCAGCAGCTCTAGCGGGAGACGTGTTGAGCAGTTCTTC.

This clone was observed once. The CDR3 spells CASSVLPLVDNEQFF. The CDR3 DNA reads as TGTGCCAGCAGCGTTTTGCCACTAGTTGACAATGAGCAGTTCTTC. The chain has TRBV9 and TRBJ2-1, with D tentatively TRBD2 (5 bases). This CDR3 has 15 residues. The germline V and J ends were trimmed by 2 bases and 5 bases, with 14 bases remaining between them. Germline-derived CDR1 and CDR2 are SGDLS and YYNGEE. The full variable domain, its missing parts supplied by reference TRBV9 and TRBJ2-1, is DSGVTQTPKHLITATGQRVTLRCSPRSGDLSVYWYQQSLDQGLQFLIQYYNGEERAKGNILERFSAQQFPDLHSELNLSSLELGDSALYFCASSVLPLVDNEQFFGPGTRLTVL.

V usage is TRBV7-6 and J usage is TRBJ2-2; D perhaps matches TRBD1 (5 bases). Trimming left V 5 bases short and J 1 base short, with 11 bases between. Germline assignment: CDR1 SGHVS and CDR2 FNYEAQ. The CDR3 is 15 residues long. DNA of the CDR3: TGTGCCAGCAGCCCCCTCGGACAGAACACCGGGGAGCTGTTTTTT. Translation: CASSPLGQNTGELFF.

The CDR3 DNA follows: TGCAGCGCCGGGGGTAACTCTGGGGCCAACGTCCTGACTTTC. Translation: CSAGGNSGANVLTF. The chain links TRBV29-1 to TRBJ2-6, with TRBD2 as a possible D gene (6 bases). Germline CDR1 SQVTM, CDR2 ANQGSEA. Trimming took 7 bases from V and 0 from J, leaving 10 bases between them. The CDR3 totals 14 residues. Combining the CDR3 with reference TRBV29-1 and TRBJ2-6 gives the whole variable domain SAVISQKPSRDICQRGTSLTIQCQVDSQVTMMFWYRQQPGQSLTLIATANQGSEATYESGFVIDKFPISRPNLTFSTLTVSNMSPEDSSIYLCSAGGNSGANVLTFGAGSRLTVL.

The rearrangement links TRBV27 to TRBJ1-6; perhaps TRBD1 as D (5 bases). CDR1 and CDR2 (germline): MNHEY, SMNVEV (reference sequence). The CDR3 loop spans 14 amino acids. With 7 bases removed from V and 6 bases from J, the gap between germline ends came to 13 bases. The CDR3 DNA follows: TGTGCCAGCACCGTGGGGGATCGTAATTCACCCCTCCACTTT. It translates to CASTVGDRNSPLHF.

In this sample, this clone turned up once. The chain is built from TRBV7-8 and TRBJ1-1, with TRBD1 as a possible D gene (5 bases). Germline-derived CDR1 and CDR2 are SGHVS and FQNEAQ. The CDR3 consists of 14 residues. Trimming took off 1 base at V and 3 bases at J, with 9 bases between the two ends. In DNA form, the CDR3 reads TGTGCCAGCAGCTTAGGGGGCGGATACACTGAAGCTTTCTTT. Amino acids: CASSLGGGYTEAFF.